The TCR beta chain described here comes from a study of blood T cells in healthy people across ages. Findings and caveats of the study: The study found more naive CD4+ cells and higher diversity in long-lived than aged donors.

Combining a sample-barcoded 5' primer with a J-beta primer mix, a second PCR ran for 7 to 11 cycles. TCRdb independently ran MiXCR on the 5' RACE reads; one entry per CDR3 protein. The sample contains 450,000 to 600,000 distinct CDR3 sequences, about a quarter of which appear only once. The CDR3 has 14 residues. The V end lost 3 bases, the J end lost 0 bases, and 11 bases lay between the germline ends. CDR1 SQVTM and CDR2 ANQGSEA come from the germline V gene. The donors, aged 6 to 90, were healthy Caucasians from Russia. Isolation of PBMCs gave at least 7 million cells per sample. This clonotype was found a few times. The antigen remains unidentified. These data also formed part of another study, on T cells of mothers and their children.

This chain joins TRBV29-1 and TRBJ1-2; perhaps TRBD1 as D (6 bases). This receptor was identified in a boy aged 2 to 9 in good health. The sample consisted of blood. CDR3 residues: CSVDEQGSNYGYTF. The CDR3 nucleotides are TGCAGCGTTGATGAACAGGGCTCTAACTATGGCTACACCTTC.